What follows are 15 T cell receptor beta chains derived from one specimen sequenced in a study of T-cell reconstitution after alpha-beta-depleted transplantation in children. Preparing the TCRbeta library involved the use of unique molecular identifiers. TCRdb reanalysed the PCR reads using MiXCR and keeps one entry per CDR3 protein. The table records roughly 490,000 distinct CDR3 sequences, about an eighth of them present only once. The material sequenced was PBMCs, mostly from graft donor cells, taken 180 days after TCRalphabeta/CD19-depleted stem cell transplant. The receptors here all came from a female patient aged 2 to 10 who had a stem cell transplant for aplastic anemia, so the T cells may come from the graft donor.

Here the CDR3 reads CASSKPGPTYEQYV. The CDR3 DNA follows: TGTGCCAGCAGCAAACCGGGACCGACCTACGAGCAGTACGTC. J is TRBJ2-7 and V is TRBV21-1. TRBV21-1 is labeled a pseudogene. The CDR3 is made up of 14 amino acids.

This clonotype was recorded a few times. CDR3 in amino acids: CASSAVGAEQYF. CDR3 DNA sequence: TGTGCCAGCAGCGCTGTCGGGGCCGAGCAGTACTTC. The chain joins TRBV7-9 to TRBJ2-7; D assignment may be TRBD1 or TRBD2 (5 bases each). This CDR3 is built from 12 residues. Per germline, CDR1 SEHNR and CDR2 FQNEAQ (reference sequence). The V end was cut by 5 bases, the J end by 6 bases, with 11 bases between.

There are many counts of this clonotype. This chain joins TRBV28 and TRBJ2-7; D is possibly TRBD1 (6 bases). The CDR3 runs to 14 residues. Germline lookup yields CDR1 MDHEN and CDR2 SYDVKM. Trimming took off 5 bases at V and 9 bases at J, with 20 bases between the two ends. The CDR3 is CASSNHEGVLRQYF. CDR3 in DNA: TGTGCCAGCAGTAACCACGAGGGGGTTCTGAGGCAGTACTTC.

This clonotype occurred a few times. This rearrangement joins TRBV7-2 to TRBJ2-5; 8 bases are a match to TRBD2. V shed 1 base and J 5 bases; nucleotides not matched to a gene: 6. This CDR3 spans 15 amino acids. The germline V gene has CDR1 SGHTA and CDR2 FQGNSA. CDR3 region: CASSLGGGRRETQYF. The CDR3 region has the DNA TGTGCCAGCAGCTTAGGAGGCGGGAGGAGGGAGACCCAGTACTTC.

The chain combines TRBV20-1 with TRBJ2-1, with TRBD2 matching over 10 bases. The J segment lost 8 bases and the V segment lost 3 bases, leaving 13 bases of the junction unmatched. The CDR3 contains 16 residues. The germline V gene has CDR1 DFQATT and CDR2 SNEGSKA (reference sequence). The CDR3 loop is CSARDPASGSRDEQFF. In nucleotides, the CDR3 is TGCAGTGCTAGGGACCCAGCTAGCGGGAGTCGGGATGAGCAGTTCTTC.

The V gene is TRBV4-2, the J gene TRBJ2-7; maybe TRBD2 (6 bases). The CDR3 is 15 residues long. Trimming stripped 4 bases from V and 1 base from J, with 14 bases between. CDR1 and CDR2 (germline): LGHNA, YNFKEQ. The CDR3 nucleotides are TGTGCCAGCAGCCGTGAAAGGACTACATCCTACGAGCAGTACTTC. Protein product: CASSRERTTSYEQYF.

This clonotype was recorded a few times. The J gene is TRBJ2-7, the V gene TRBV5-1, with a tentative D call TRBD1 (6 bases). Trimming took 3 bases from V and 5 from J, leaving 9 bases between them. The CDR3 is 12 residues long. Germline V gene sequence: CDR1 SGHRS, CDR2 YFSETQ. CDR3 sequence: CASSSWTDEQYF. In DNA form, the CDR3 reads TGCGCCAGCAGCTCCTGGACAGACGAGCAGTACTTC.

This clonotype appeared a few times. The chain recombines TRBV11-2 with TRBJ2-2; 10 nucleotides align to TRBD1. The CDR3 is made up of 15 amino acids. Looked up from germline, CDR1 is SGHAT and CDR2 is FQNNGV. After removal of 5 bases from V and 4 bases from J, the junction contained 4 bases not matched to a gene. This CDR3 reads CASSPRDRGTGELFF. The CDR3 bases are TGTGCCAGCAGCCCCCGGGACAGGGGCACCGGGGAGCTGTTTTTT.

This clonotype was seen a handful of times. The chain couples TRBV7-3 to TRBJ2-3, with 10 bases lining up with TRBD2. This CDR3 is built from 21 residues. Per germline, CDR1 SGHTA and CDR2 FQGTGA. V lost 6 bases and J lost 5; bases outside the gene matches: 26. The CDR3 DNA follows: TGTGCCAGCAGTTATACGGGGGGTTCATGGCTAGCGGGAGAGAGGATAGATACGCAGTATTTT. It codes for CASSYTGGSWLAGERIDTQYF. Looking up the rest from reference TRBV7-3 and TRBJ2-3 gives the full variable domain: GAGVSQTPSNKVTEKGKYVELRCDPISGHTALYWYRQSLGQGPEFLIYFQGTGAADDSGLPNDRFFAVRPEGSVSTLKIQRTERGDSAVYLCASSYTGGSWLAGERIDTQYFGPGTRLTVL.

The chain links TRBV7-2 to TRBJ1-4; D might be TRBD1 (6 bases). V lost 5 bases, J lost 7 bases, and 14 bases lay in between. Germline CDR1 SGHTA, CDR2 FQGNSA. The CDR3 is made up of 14 amino acids. The CDR3 here is CASSTHRVGEKLFF. For the CDR3, the DNA is TGTGCCAGCAGCACCCACAGGGTTGGTGAAAAACTGTTTTTT.

The rearrangement uses TRBV10-3 and TRBJ2-3; 10 bases fit TRBD1. The CDR3 has 14 residues. V dropped 10 bases and J dropped 8; count of bases not matched to a gene: 12. Germline V gives CDR1 ENHRY, CDR2 SYGVKD. The CDR3, as DNA: TGTGCCACGGCGGACAGGGGGGCTCCCACTACGCAGTATTTT. This translates into CATADRGAPTTQYF.

This clonotype was counted a few times. This sequence joins TRBV18 and TRBJ2-3; TRBD1 might be the D (6 bases). Trimming cost V 2 bases and J 0 bases, with 12 bases left between them. Germline V gene lookup returns CDR1 KGHSH and CDR2 LQKENI. The CDR3 totals 16 residues. The CDR3 is CASSPVGGSSTDTQYF. The CDR3, as DNA: TGTGCCAGCTCACCAGTAGGGGGTTCTAGCACAGATACGCAGTATTTT.

The rearrangement uses TRBV4-2 and TRBJ1-1; D ambiguous. The CDR3 consists of 12 residues. V lost 0 bases to trimming and J lost 11 bases, with 10 bases between them. Germline CDR1 and CDR2: LGHNA and YNFKEQ. The chain's CDR3 is CASSQDRHGAFF. The CDR3 DNA reads as TGTGCCAGCAGCCAAGATCGTCATGGGGCTTTCTTT.

This clonotype was counted between two and nine times. CDR3: CSATEGVTGWRNTIYF. Written as DNA, the CDR3 is TGCAGTGCTACTGAGGGGGTAACAGGCTGGCGAAACACCATATATTTT. The chain uses TRBV20-1 and TRBJ1-3; D might be TRBD1 (6 bases). This CDR3 region has 16 residues. Germline loops: CDR1 DFQATT, CDR2 SNEGSKA (reference sequence). Deletions cut 4 bases from V and 5 bases from J, with 21 bases between.

The chain carries TRBV3-1 and TRBJ1-1, with D tentatively TRBD1 (5 bases). V dropped 5 bases and J dropped 4 bases, with 23 bases sitting between them. The CDR3 spans 17 residues. Germline V lookup: CDR1 LGHDT, CDR2 YNNKEL (reference sequence). This CDR3 is CASSSYTGERSPTEAFF. In DNA, the CDR3 is TGTGCCAGCAGCTCTTATACGGGGGAACGGAGCCCCACTGAAGCTTTCTTT.